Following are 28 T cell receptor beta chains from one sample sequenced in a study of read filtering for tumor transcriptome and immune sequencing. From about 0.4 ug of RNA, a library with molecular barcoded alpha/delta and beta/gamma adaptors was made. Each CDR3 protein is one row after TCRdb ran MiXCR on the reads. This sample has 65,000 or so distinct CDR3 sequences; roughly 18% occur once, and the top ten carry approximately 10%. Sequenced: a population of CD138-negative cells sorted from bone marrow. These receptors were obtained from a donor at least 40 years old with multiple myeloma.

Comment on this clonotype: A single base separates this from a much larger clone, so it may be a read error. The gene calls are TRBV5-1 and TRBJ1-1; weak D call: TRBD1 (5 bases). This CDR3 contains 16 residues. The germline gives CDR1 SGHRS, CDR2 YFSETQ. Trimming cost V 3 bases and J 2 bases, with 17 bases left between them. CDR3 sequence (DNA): TGCGCCAGCAGCTATTTGCAGGGCAGGAGTAACACTGAAGCTTTCTTT. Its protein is CASSYLQGRSNTEAFF.

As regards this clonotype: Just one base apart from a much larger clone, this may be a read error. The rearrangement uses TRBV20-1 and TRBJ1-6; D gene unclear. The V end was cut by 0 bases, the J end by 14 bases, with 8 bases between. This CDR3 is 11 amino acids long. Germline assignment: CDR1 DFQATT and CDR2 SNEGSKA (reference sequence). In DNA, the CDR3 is TGCAGTGCTAGAGAACAGCGCTCCCTCCACTTT. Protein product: CSAREQRSLHF.

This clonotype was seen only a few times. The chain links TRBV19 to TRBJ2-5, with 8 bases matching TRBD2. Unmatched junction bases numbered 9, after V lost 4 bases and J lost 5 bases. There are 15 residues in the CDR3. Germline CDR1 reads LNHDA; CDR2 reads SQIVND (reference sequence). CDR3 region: CASSNRGGSGETQYF. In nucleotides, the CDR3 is TGTGCCAGTAGTAACCGCGGGGGGTCCGGTGAGACCCAGTACTTC.

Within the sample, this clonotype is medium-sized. CDR3: CSVVRQGSYEQFF. The CDR3 nucleotides read TGCAGCGTTGTTAGACAGGGAAGTTATGAGCAGTTCTTC. The J gene is TRBJ2-1, the V gene TRBV29-1; 7 nucleotides line up with TRBD1. After removal of 4 bases from V and 8 bases from J, the junction contained 8 bases not matched to a gene. This CDR3 is built from 13 residues. CDR1 and CDR2 from the germline V gene are SQVTM and ANQGSEA.

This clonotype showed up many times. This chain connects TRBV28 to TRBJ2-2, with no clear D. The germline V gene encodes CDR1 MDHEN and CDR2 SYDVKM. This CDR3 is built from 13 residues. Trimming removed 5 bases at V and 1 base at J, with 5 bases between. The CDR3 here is CASSEQNTGELFF. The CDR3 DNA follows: TGTGCCAGCAGTGAACAGAACACCGGGGAGCTGTTTTTT.

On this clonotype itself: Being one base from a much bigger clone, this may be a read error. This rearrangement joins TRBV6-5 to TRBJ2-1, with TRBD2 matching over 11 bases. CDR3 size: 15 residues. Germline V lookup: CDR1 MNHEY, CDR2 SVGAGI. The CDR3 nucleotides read TGTGCCGGCAGGTCCGGGACTAGCGGTGACAATGAGCAGTTCTTC. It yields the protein CAGRSGTSGDNEQFF.

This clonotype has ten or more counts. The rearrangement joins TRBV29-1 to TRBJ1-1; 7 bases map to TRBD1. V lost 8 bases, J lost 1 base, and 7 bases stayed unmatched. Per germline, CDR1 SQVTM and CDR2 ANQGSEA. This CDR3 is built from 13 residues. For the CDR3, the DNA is TGCAGCATCCACAGGGGAGGGAACACTGAAGCTTTCTTT. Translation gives CSIHRGGNTEAFF.

CDR3 amino acids: CSVEDQGVSGNTIYF. CDR3 nucleotide sequence: TGCAGCGTTGAAGATCAGGGGGTCTCTGGAAACACCATATATTTT. V gene TRBV29-1 combines with J gene TRBJ1-3, with 7 bases matching TRBD1. The CDR3 covers 15 residues. V was pared by 0 bases and J by 0 bases, with 2 bases of the junction left unmatched. Germline V gene data show CDR1 as SQVTM and CDR2 as ANQGSEA. The full variable domain, with the rest looked up from reference TRBV29-1 and TRBJ1-3, is SAVISQKPSRDICQRGTSLTIQCQVDSQVTMMFWYRQQPGQSLTLIATANQGSEATYESGFVIDKFPISRPNLTFSTLTVSNMSPEDSSIYLCSVEDQGVSGNTIYFGEGSWLTVV.

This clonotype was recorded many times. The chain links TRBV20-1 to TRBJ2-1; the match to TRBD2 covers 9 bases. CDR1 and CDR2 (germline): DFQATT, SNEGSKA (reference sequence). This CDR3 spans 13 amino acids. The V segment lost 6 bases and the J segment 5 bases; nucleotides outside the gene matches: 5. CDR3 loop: CSASGGGDNEQFF. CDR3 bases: TGCAGTGCCAGCGGCGGGGGGGACAATGAGCAGTTCTTC.

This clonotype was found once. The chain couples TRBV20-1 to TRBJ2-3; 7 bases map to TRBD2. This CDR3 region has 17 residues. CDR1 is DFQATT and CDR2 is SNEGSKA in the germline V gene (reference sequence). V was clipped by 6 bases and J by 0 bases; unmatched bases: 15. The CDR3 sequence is CSANPRGSGTSTDTQYF. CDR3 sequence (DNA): TGCAGTGCCAACCCCCGAGGGAGCGGGACTAGCACAGATACGCAGTATTTT.

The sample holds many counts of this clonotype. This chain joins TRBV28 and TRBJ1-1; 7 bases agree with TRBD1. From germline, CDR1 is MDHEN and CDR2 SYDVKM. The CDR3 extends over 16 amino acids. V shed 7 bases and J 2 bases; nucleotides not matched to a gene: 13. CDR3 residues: CASTQGGVGFNTEAFF. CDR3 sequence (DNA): TGTGCCAGCACCCAGGGGGGCGTGGGGTTTAACACTGAAGCTTTCTTT.

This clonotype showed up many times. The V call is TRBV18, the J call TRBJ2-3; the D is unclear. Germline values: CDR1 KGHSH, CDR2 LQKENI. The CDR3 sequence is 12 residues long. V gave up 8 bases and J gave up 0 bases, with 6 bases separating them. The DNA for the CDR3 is TGTGCCAGCAGCCGTAGCACAGATACGCAGTATTTT. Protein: CASSRSTDTQYF. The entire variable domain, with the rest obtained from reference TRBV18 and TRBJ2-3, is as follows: NAGVMQNPRHLVRRRGQEARLRCSPMKGHSHVYWYRQLPEEGLKFMVYLQKENIIDESGMPKERFSAEFPKEGPSILRIQQVVRGDSAAYFCASSRSTDTQYFGPGTRLTVL.

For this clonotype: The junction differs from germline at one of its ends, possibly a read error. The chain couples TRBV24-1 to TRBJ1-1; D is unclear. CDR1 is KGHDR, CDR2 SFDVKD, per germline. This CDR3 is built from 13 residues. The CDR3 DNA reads TGTGCCACCAGTGCGCATCCCAACACTGGAGCTCTCTTT. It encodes CATSAHPNTGALF.

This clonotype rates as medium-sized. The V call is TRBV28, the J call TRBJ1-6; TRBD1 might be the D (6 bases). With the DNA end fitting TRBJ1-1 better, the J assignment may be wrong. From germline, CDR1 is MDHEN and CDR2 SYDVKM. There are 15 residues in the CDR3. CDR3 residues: CASSLPTTGRGGAFF. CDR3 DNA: TGTGCCAGCAGTTTACCCACAACAGGGAGAGGAGGAGCTTTCTTT.

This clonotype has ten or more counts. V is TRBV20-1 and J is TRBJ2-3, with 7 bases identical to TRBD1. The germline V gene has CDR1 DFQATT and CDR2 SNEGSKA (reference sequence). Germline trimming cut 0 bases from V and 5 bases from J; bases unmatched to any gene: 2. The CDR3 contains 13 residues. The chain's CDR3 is CSARERQGDTQYF. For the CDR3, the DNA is TGCAGTGCTAGAGAAAGACAGGGAGATACGCAGTATTTT.

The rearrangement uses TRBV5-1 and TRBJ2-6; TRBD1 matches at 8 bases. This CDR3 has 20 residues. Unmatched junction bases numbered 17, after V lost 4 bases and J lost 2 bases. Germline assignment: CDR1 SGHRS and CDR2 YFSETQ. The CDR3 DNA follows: TGCGCCAGCAGCAGGCCCGTCCCGGACAGGGCTAGAACTGGGGCCAACGTCCTGACTTTC. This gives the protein CASSRPVPDRARTGANVLTF.

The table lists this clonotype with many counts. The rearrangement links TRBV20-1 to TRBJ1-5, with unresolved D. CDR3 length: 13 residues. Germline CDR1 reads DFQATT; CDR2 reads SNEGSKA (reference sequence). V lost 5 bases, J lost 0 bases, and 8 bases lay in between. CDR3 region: CSAVRGSNQPQHF. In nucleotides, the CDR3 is TGCAGTGCTGTTCGAGGTAGCAATCAGCCCCAGCATTTT.

The CDR3 loop reads CASSLFNEQFF. The DNA for the CDR3 is TGTGCCAGCAGCCTGTTCAATGAGCAGTTCTTC. This chain joins TRBV3-1 and TRBJ2-1, with D hard to call. CDR3 length: 11 residues. Trimming took off 4 bases at V and 6 bases at J, with 4 bases between the two ends. From germline, CDR1 is LGHDT and CDR2 YNNKEL (reference sequence).

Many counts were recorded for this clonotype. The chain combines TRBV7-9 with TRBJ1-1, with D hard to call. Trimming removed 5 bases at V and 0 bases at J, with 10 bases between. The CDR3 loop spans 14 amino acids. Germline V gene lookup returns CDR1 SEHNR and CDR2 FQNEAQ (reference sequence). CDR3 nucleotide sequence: TGTGCCAGCAGCCCCGACGGGATGAACACTGAAGCTTTCTTT. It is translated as CASSPDGMNTEAFF. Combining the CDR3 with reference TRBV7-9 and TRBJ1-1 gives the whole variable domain DTGVSQNPRHKITKRGQNVTFRCDPISEHNRLYWYRQTLGQGPEFLTYFQNEAQLEKSRLLSDRFSAERPKGSFSTLEIQRTEQGDSAMYLCASSPDGMNTEAFFGQGTRLTVV.

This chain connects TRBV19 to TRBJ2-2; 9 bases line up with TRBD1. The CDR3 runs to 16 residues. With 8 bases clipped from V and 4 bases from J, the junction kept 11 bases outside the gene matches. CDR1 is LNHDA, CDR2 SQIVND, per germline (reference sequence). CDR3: CASSGTGSIGTGELFF. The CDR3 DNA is TGTGCCAGTTCCGGGACAGGGAGCATTGGCACCGGGGAGCTGTTTTTT.

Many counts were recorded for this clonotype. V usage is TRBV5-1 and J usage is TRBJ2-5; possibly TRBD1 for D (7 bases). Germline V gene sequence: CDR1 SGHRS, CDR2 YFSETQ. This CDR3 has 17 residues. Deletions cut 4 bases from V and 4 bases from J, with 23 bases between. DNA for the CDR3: TGCGCCAGCAGCGGCGGGGCCACACCGAGGGGGCGAGAGACCCAGTACTTC. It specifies CASSGGATPRGRETQYF.

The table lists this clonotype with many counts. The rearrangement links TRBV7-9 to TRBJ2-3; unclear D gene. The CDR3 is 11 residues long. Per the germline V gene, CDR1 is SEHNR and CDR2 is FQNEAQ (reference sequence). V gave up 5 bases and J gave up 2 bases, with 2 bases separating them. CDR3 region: CASSTTDTQYF. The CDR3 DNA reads TGTGCCAGCAGCACCACAGATACGCAGTATTTT.

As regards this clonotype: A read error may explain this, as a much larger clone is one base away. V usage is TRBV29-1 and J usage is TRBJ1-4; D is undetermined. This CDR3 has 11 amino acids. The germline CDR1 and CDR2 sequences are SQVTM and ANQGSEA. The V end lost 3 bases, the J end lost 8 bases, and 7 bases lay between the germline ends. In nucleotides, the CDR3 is TGCAGCGTTGATCGCGGGGAAAAACTGTTTTTT. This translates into CSVDRGEKLFF.

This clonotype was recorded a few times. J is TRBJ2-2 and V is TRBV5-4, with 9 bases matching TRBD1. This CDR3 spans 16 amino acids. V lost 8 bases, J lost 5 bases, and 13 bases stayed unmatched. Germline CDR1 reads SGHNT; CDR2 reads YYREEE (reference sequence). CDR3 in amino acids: CASTSGGQGKTGELFF. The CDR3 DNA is TGTGCCAGTACCTCAGGGGGACAGGGTAAAACCGGGGAGCTGTTTTTT.

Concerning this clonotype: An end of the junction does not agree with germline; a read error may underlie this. The chain's CDR3 is CASSLHRDSTTGTQYF. The CDR3 nucleotides are TGTGCCAGCAGCTTACACCGGGACAGCACCACAGGTACGCAGTATTTT. The V call is TRBV11-2, the J call TRBJ2-3; TRBD1 agrees at 7 bases. This CDR3 has 16 residues. Germline values: CDR1 SGHAT, CDR2 FQNNGV.

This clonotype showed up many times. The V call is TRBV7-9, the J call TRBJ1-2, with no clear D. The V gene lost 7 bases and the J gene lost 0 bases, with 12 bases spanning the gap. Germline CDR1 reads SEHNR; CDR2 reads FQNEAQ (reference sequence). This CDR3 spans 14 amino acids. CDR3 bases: TGTGCCAGCATCCCGCCGGTCCCTAACTATGGCTACACCTTC. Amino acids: CASIPPVPNYGYTF.

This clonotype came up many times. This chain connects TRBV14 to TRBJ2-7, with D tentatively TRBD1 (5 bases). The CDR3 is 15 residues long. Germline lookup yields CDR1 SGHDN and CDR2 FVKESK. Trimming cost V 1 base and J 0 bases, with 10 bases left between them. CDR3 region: CASSQAQGTSYEQYF. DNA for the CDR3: TGTGCCAGCAGCCAAGCGCAGGGAACCTCCTACGAGCAGTACTTC.

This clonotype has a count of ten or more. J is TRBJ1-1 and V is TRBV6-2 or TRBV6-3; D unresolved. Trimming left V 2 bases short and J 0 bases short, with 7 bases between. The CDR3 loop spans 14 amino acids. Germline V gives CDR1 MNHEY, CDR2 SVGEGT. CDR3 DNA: TGTGCCAGCAGTTACCGTCAACTGAACACTGAAGCTTTCTTT. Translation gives CASSYRQLNTEAFF.